Each of the 13 T cell receptor beta chains below was sequenced from the same sample in a study of T cells in Graves' hyperthyroidism and ophthalmopathy. Amplified TCR beta CDR3 regions came from RNA transcripts. A first-round RT-PCR of the TCR CDR3 used the HTBI primer set. In TCRdb, the multiplex PCR reads were re-called with MiXCR into one record per CDR3 protein. Altogether a few hundred thousand distinct CDR3 sequences are present, roughly 20% being singletons, with the ten largest covering about 25%. The sample comprised blood. These receptors were obtained from a man younger than 35 with Graves' hyperthyroidism.

This clonotype was picked up a small number of times. The chain uses TRBV2 and TRBJ1-1, with D unresolved. There are 13 residues in the CDR3. Germline loops: CDR1 SNHLY, CDR2 FYNNEI. With 1 base removed from V and 5 bases from J, the gap between germline ends came to 8 bases. The CDR3 DNA reads as TGTGCCAGCAGTGAAGACTGGGGAACTGAAGCTTTCTTT. Protein: CASSEDWGTEAFF. Full variable domain (remainder filled in from reference TRBV2 and TRBJ1-1): EPEVTQTPSHQVTQMGQEVILRCVPISNHLYFYWYRQILGQKVEFLVSFYNNEISEKSEIFDDQFSVERPDGSNFTLKIRSTKLEDSAMYFCASSEDWGTEAFFGQGTRLTVV.

This clonotype was picked up many times. The V gene is TRBV12-3 or TRBV12-4, the J gene TRBJ2-5; 11 bases match TRBD1. This CDR3 spans 15 amino acids. V dropped 5 bases and J dropped 5; count of bases not matched to a gene: 7. CDR3 DNA: TGTGCCAGCAGTCACGGGACAGGGGGAATTGAGACCCAGTACTTC. This translates into CASSHGTGGIETQYF.

The chain couples TRBV27 to TRBJ2-7; no clear D. Trimming cost V 8 bases and J 6 bases, with 17 bases left between them. Germline V gives CDR1 MNHEY, CDR2 SMNVEV (reference sequence). The CDR3 is 13 amino acids. This chain's CDR3 is CASAPQDASEQYF. CDR3 coding DNA: TGTGCCAGCGCCCCCCAGGACGCTAGCGAGCAGTACTTC.

This chain links TRBV6-5 with TRBJ2-7; D is uncertain. Germline CDR1 reads MNHEY; CDR2 reads SVGAGI. This CDR3 comprises 13 residues. V lost 4 bases to trimming and J lost 6 bases, with 13 bases between them. CDR3 DNA: TGTGCCAGCAGTTCTACCTCAGGTTCCGAGCAGTACTTC. It specifies CASSSTSGSEQYF.

The V call is TRBV12-3 or TRBV12-4, the J call TRBJ2-2, with D perhaps TRBD1 or TRBD2 (5 bases each). The V end was cut by 5 bases, the J end by 1 base, with 20 bases between. The CDR3 is 18 residues long. The CDR3, as DNA: TGTGCCAGCAGTCCACTCAACTCCGGGACCGAGAACACCGGGGAGCTGTTTTTT. This sequence encodes CASSPLNSGTENTGELFF.

There are many counts of this clonotype. J is TRBJ1-1 and V is TRBV9; D may be TRBD1 (5 bases). In germline, CDR1 is SGDLS, CDR2 YYNGEE. Trimming shortened V by 6 bases and J by 3 bases, and 18 bases separated the two germline ends. This CDR3 spans 15 amino acids. The CDR3 DNA follows: TGTGCCAGCACCCCCGGGACTCGGATTTACACTGAAGCTTTCTTT. Protein: CASTPGTRIYTEAFF. Variable domain in full (rest from reference TRBV9 and TRBJ1-1): DSGVTQTPKHLITATGQRVTLRCSPRSGDLSVYWYQQSLDQGLQFLIQYYNGEERAKGNILERFSAQQFPDLHSELNLSSLELGDSALYFCASTPGTRIYTEAFFGQGTRLTVV.

The gene calls are TRBV12-3 or TRBV12-4 and TRBJ1-1; 10 bases match TRBD1. CDR3 length equals 16 residues. Trimming at V came to 6 bases and at J to 5 bases, leaving 12 bases not matched to a gene. The CDR3 protein is CASRDRGRGGQTEAFF. CDR3 DNA: TGTGCCAGCAGAGACAGGGGGCGAGGCGGGCAAACTGAAGCTTTCTTT.

This clonotype appeared many times. DNA for the CDR3: TGTGCCTGGATCCCGACAGCGAACACTGAAGCTTTCTTT. Its translation is CAWIPTANTEAFF. The V gene is TRBV30, the J gene TRBJ1-1; D perhaps matches TRBD1 (5 bases). This CDR3 spans 13 amino acids. Germline CDR1 and CDR2: GTSNPN and SVGIG (reference sequence). Trimming cost V 4 bases and J 1 base, with 10 bases left between them.

The rearrangement joins TRBV9 to TRBJ2-5, with D perhaps TRBD1 or TRBD2 (5 bases each). Germline CDR1 is SGDLS and CDR2 is YYNGEE. The CDR3 is 15 residues long. V lost 2 bases, J lost 2 bases, and 13 bases lay in between. CDR3 bases: TGTGCCAGCAGCGTGGGGACGGCTATACAAGAGACCCAGTACTTC. This encodes CASSVGTAIQETQYF.

This clonotype was counted ten times or more. The chain employs TRBV19 and TRBJ1-1; 9 bases are shared with TRBD1. The CDR3 contains 16 residues. J was trimmed by 4 bases and V by 3 bases; bases with no gene match: 9. Germline V lookup: CDR1 LNHDA, CDR2 SQIVND (reference sequence). The CDR3: CASSISQGAHSTEAFF. DNA for the CDR3: TGTGCCAGTAGTATTTCACAGGGGGCGCACAGCACTGAAGCTTTCTTT.

This clonotype was counted many times. V is TRBV9 and J is TRBJ1-3; 8 bases are shared with TRBD1. This CDR3 region has 16 residues. CDR1 SGDLS and CDR2 YYNGEE come from the germline V gene. The trim removed 3 bases at V and 2 bases at J, leaving 7 bases unmatched. As DNA, the CDR3 is TGTGCCAGCAGCGAGAGGTCCAGGGGGCCTGGAAACACCATATATTTT. Translation gives CASSERSRGPGNTIYF.

The gene calls are TRBV12-3 or TRBV12-4 and TRBJ1-3; 9 positions match TRBD1. J gave up 11 bases and V 6 bases, and 11 bases lay outside the gene matches. This CDR3 is built from 14 residues. The CDR3 DNA is TGTGCCAGCAGCCCGGACAGGGGCCCGAAACCCATATATTTT. Amino acid sequence: CASSPDRGPKPIYF.

This clonotype was counted ten times or more. The genes are TRBV28 and TRBJ1-3, with D possibly being TRBD1 (6 bases). CDR1 and CDR2 (germline): MDHEN, SYDVKM. The V end lost 5 bases, the J end lost 0 bases, and 14 bases lay between the germline ends. This CDR3 is 16 amino acids long. This CDR3 is CASSPTGASSGNTIYF. The CDR3 region has the DNA TGTGCCAGCAGTCCCACGGGGGCCTCCTCTGGAAACACCATATATTTT.